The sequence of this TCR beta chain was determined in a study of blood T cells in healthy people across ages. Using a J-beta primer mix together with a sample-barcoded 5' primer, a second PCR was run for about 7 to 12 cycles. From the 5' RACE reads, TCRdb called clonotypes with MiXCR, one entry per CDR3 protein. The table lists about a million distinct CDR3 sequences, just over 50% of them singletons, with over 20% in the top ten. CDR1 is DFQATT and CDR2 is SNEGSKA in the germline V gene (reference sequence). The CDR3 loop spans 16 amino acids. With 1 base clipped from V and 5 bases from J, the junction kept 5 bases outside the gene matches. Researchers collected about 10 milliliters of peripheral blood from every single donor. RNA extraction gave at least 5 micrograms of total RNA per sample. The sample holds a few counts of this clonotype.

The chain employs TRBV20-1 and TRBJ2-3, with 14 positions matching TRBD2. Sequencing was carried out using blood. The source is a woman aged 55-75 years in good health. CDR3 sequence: CSARGGLAGGGDTQYF. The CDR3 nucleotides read TGCAGTGCTAGAGGTGGACTAGCGGGAGGTGGAGATACGCAGTATTTT.